This T cell receptor (beta chain) derives from a study of T cells in Graves' hyperthyroidism and ophthalmopathy. V lost 1 base to trimming and J lost 4 bases, with 13 bases between them. Germline V lookup: CDR1 SGHNT, CDR2 YENEEA. This CDR3 has 15 amino acids. In this sample, this clonotype turned up a few times. The investigators amplified TCR beta CDR3 regions from RNA transcripts. A set of HTBI primers served as the primers for a first-round RT-PCR of the TCR CDR3. A single record per CDR3 protein comes from TCRdb applying MiXCR to the multiplex PCR reads. The sample yields around 380,000 distinct CDR3 sequences, about 14% seen once.

The origin of this receptor is a man between 25 and 39 years old with Graves' hyperthyroidism that later progressed to Graves' ophthalmopathy. The sample consisted of blood. The genes are TRBV11-3 and TRBJ1-1; D is possibly TRBD1 (5 bases). Written as DNA, the CDR3 is TGTGCCAGCAGCTTAGTCGGACCCGGGGGCACTGAAGCTTTCTTT. The encoded protein is CASSLVGPGGTEAFF.